The 2 T cell receptor beta chains given below trace back to one sample, sequenced in a study of blood T cell repertoires in COVID-19. Clones were read by immunoSEQ multiplex PCR, and TCRdb kept only the in-frame ones, dropping some. The repertoire holds a few hundred thousand clones, with 70% to 90% as singletons. The sample taken for sequencing was peripheral blood. The receptors originated from a woman aged 45-59 years with COVID-19, enrolled during active disease.

The table lists this clone with many counts. V and J are TRBV5-1 and TRBJ2-3, with 8 bases lining up with TRBD2. The trim removed 4 bases at V and 4 bases at J, leaving 14 bases unmatched. The CDR3 is made up of 17 amino acids. Germline CDR1 SGHRS, CDR2 YFSETQ. CDR3: CASSPGGGAGLPDTQYF. As DNA, the CDR3 is TGCGCCAGCAGCCCGGGGGGGGGTGCTGGTCTTCCAGATACGCAGTATTTT.

This chain connects TRBV3-1 (or the pseudogene TRBV3-2) to TRBJ2-7; possible D gene TRBD1, 5 bases. V dropped 4 bases and J dropped 4 bases, with 11 bases sitting between them. This CDR3 contains 13 residues. CDR1 and CDR2 from the germline V gene are LGHDT and YNNKEL (reference sequence). The CDR3 protein is CASSPRTYYEQYF. CDR3 sequence (DNA): TGTGCCAGCAGCCCGAGGACATATTACGAGCAGTACTTC.